A single sample gave rise to the 11 T cell receptor beta chains below, sequenced in a study of T cell responses to AZD1222 COVID-19 vaccine. Method: immunoSEQ multiplex PCR; TCRdb's copy keeps in-frame clones and lacks some. The sample yields about 150,000 clones, around 93% seen once. The sequencing here drew on peripheral blood, taken on day 0 of AZD1222 vaccination. All receptors come from an adult in good health.

The chain links TRBV4-1 to TRBJ1-2; a possible D gene is TRBD1 (6 bases). CDR1 is MGHRA and CDR2 is YSYEKL in the germline V gene. This CDR3 contains 11 residues. V lost 8 bases and J lost 8, with 12 bases in between. The chain's CDR3 is CASYGGRGYTF. The CDR3, as DNA: TGCGCCAGCTACGGGGGGCGAGGCTACACCTTC.

The V gene is TRBV5-1, the J gene TRBJ2-1; 9 bases map to TRBD1. J gave up 1 base and V 6 bases, and 5 bases lay outside the gene matches. Germline CDR1 reads SGHRS; CDR2 reads YFSETQ. There are 15 residues in the CDR3. DNA for the CDR3: TGCGCCAGCATACGCGGGACAGGGTCCTACAATGAGCAGTTCTTC. Residues: CASIRGTGSYNEQFF.

The chain joins TRBV4-2 to TRBJ2-7; weak D call: TRBD2 (6 bases). The CDR3 totals 15 residues. Per germline, CDR1 LGHNA and CDR2 YNFKEQ. V lost 0 bases to trimming and J lost 5 bases, with 14 bases between them. CDR3 coding DNA: TGTGCCAGCAGCCAAGACGGGACGCGGGGCGACGAGCAGTACTTC. It specifies CASSQDGTRGDEQYF.

The V gene is TRBV2, the J gene TRBJ2-1, with TRBD1 matching over 11 bases. There are 12 residues in the CDR3. Germline V gene sequence: CDR1 SNHLY, CDR2 FYNNEI. The J segment lost 6 bases and the V segment lost 10 bases, leaving 2 bases of the junction unmatched. The CDR3 region is CATGQGGNEQFF. The CDR3 DNA reads as TGTGCCACGGGACAGGGGGGCAATGAGCAGTTCTTC.

The CDR3 spells CSASHGSAPGLDEQFF. The CDR3 DNA reads as TGCAGTGCTAGTCATGGGTCGGCACCAGGATTAGATGAGCAGTTCTTC. The genes are TRBV20-1 and TRBJ2-1; D call uncertain. Looked up from germline, CDR1 is DFQATT and CDR2 is SNEGSKA (reference sequence). V lost 3 bases and J lost 8, with 23 bases in between. The CDR3 runs 16 residues.

This chain uses TRBV5-4 with TRBJ1-2; no firm D call. From germline, CDR1 is SGHNT and CDR2 YYREEE (reference sequence). V dropped 7 bases and J dropped 7 bases, with 20 bases sitting between them. There are 14 residues in the CDR3. CDR3 nucleotide sequence: TGTGCCAGCGCGCAATGGGGTCTGAGGCTTGGCTACACCTTC. This codes for CASAQWGLRLGYTF.

The chain links TRBV19 to TRBJ2-7, with TRBD2 as a possible D gene (6 bases). Trimming pared 5 bases from V and 2 bases from J, leaving 13 bases between. Germline V gene lookup returns CDR1 LNHDA and CDR2 SQIVND (reference sequence). CDR3 length equals 14 residues. In DNA, the CDR3 is TGTGCCAGTAGTTATAGCGGCCCTCCCTACGAGCAGTACTTC. Its protein product is CASSYSGPPYEQYF.

V usage is TRBV10-3 and J usage is TRBJ1-1; TRBD1 agrees at 8 bases. The CDR3 loop spans 16 amino acids. The germline CDR1 and CDR2 sequences are ENHRY and SYGVKD. With 4 bases clipped from V and 4 bases from J, the junction kept 11 bases outside the gene matches. CDR3 in amino acids: CAISGQGAKGVTEAFF. The CDR3, as DNA: TGTGCCATCAGTGGGCAGGGGGCAAAAGGGGTCACTGAAGCTTTCTTT.

The V call is TRBV5-1, the J call TRBJ2-7; 7 bases line up with TRBD1. V was clipped by 0 bases and J by 5 bases; unmatched bases: 5. This CDR3 is built from 14 residues. The germline gives CDR1 SGHRS, CDR2 YFSETQ. For the CDR3, the DNA is TGCGCCAGCAGCTTGGTGCCAGGGGGTGACGAGCAGTACTTC. Amino acids: CASSLVPGGDEQYF.

This chain connects TRBV25-1 to TRBJ1-2; tentatively, D is TRBD1 (5 bases). V was cut by 6 bases and J by 0 bases, with 11 bases left in between. Germline lookup yields CDR1 MGHDK and CDR2 SYGVNS. The CDR3 consists of 14 residues. CDR3 sequence: CASSLQETNYGYTF. DNA of the CDR3: TGTGCCAGCAGCTTACAGGAAACTAACTATGGCTACACCTTC.

Here the CDR3 DNA reads TGTGCCAGCAGTTGGGGGGGGCAGGGCTCGACCGAGCAGTACTTC. It encodes CASSWGGQGSTEQYF. V and J are TRBV7-6 and TRBJ2-7; D is perhaps TRBD2 (7 bases). Germline loops: CDR1 SGHVS, CDR2 FNYEAQ. This CDR3 has 15 amino acids. V was trimmed by 6 bases and J by 6 bases, leaving 21 bases between them.